Below, 29 T cell receptor beta chains from the same sample are listed, as sequenced in a study of PD-1 blockade in classical Hodgkin lymphoma. Clones were sequenced by immunoSEQ multiplex PCR, and TCRdb holds only the in-frame ones, with some missing. The data hold tens of thousands of clones, with roughly nine tenths observed a single time. Every patient relapsed after autologous stem cell transplantation, and brentuximab vedotin exposure varied. The material was peripheral blood mononuclear cells (PBMCs), obtained at baseline. The receptor source for this set is a human donor with classical Hodgkin lymphoma.

This sequence joins TRBV7-9 and TRBJ1-2; D remains unclear. The CDR3 is 13 amino acids. Germline lookup yields CDR1 SEHNR and CDR2 FQNEAQ (reference sequence). V dropped 5 bases and J dropped 2 bases, with 9 bases sitting between them. DNA of the CDR3: TGTGCCAGCAGCCCTTCCCTCAACTATGGCTACACCTTC. This gives the protein CASSPSLNYGYTF.

This rearrangement joins TRBV27 to TRBJ1-1, with D perhaps matching TRBD1 (6 bases). The V end lost 6 bases, the J end lost 4 bases, and 9 bases lay between the germline ends. CDR1 and CDR2 from the germline V gene are MNHEY and SMNVEV (reference sequence). The CDR3 has 12 amino acids. DNA of the CDR3: TGTGCCAGCAGCACAGGGTTCACTGAAGCTTTCTTT. As protein: CASSTGFTEAFF.

This sequence joins TRBV14 and TRBJ1-1; a weak D match, TRBD1 (5 bases). The germline V and J ends were trimmed by 0 bases and 10 bases, with 21 bases remaining between them. The CDR3 runs 16 residues. Germline assignment: CDR1 SGHDN and CDR2 FVKESK. As DNA, the CDR3 is TGTGCCAGCAGCCAAGAACTTGGGGGACCGGGGGAAAGAGCTTTCTTT. Encoded protein: CASSQELGGPGERAFF.

This clone was observed a few times. The V call is TRBV18, the J call TRBJ1-2; no firm D call. The CDR3 is 13 amino acids. The V gene's germline CDR1 is KGHSH and CDR2 LQKENI. Trimming left V 6 bases short and J 1 base short, with 9 bases between. The CDR3 region has the DNA TGTGCCAGCTCGCCGGAGGATAACTATGGCTACACCTTC. Protein sequence: CASSPEDNYGYTF.

The V gene is TRBV5-1, the J gene TRBJ2-3, with D perhaps TRBD1 or TRBD2 (5 bases each). Germline assignment: CDR1 SGHRS and CDR2 YFSETQ. The CDR3 runs to 14 residues. Trimming stripped 1 base from V and 4 bases from J, with 10 bases between. The CDR3: CASSLPGTADTQYF. The CDR3 nucleotides read TGCGCCAGCAGCTTGCCCGGGACGGCAGATACGCAGTATTTT. Full variable domain (outside the CDR3, taken from reference TRBV5-1 and TRBJ2-3): KAGVTQTPRYLIKTRGQQVTLSCSPISGHRSVSWYQQTPGQGLQFLFEYFSETQRNKGNFPGRFSGRQFSNSRSEMNVSTLELGDSALYLCASSLPGTADTQYFGPGTRLTVL.

The chain is built from TRBV19 and TRBJ2-7, with 13 bases lining up with TRBD2. Germline CDR1 reads LNHDA; CDR2 reads SQIVND (reference sequence). V was pared by 5 bases and J by 2 bases, with 9 bases of the junction left unmatched. The CDR3 has 17 amino acids. The CDR3 coding sequence is TGTGCCAGTAGTCACCGGACTAGCGGGGGAATTCCCTACGAGCAGTACTTC. The encoded protein is CASSHRTSGGIPYEQYF.

This clone was observed a few times. The V call is TRBV11-2, the J call TRBJ1-2; 7 bases are a match to TRBD1. V lost 2 bases and J lost 4; bases outside the gene matches: 1. The CDR3 length is 13 residues. CDR1 is SGHAT and CDR2 is FQNNGV in the germline V gene. The CDR3 DNA reads TGTGCCAGCAGCTTATACAGGGGCTATGGCTACACCTTC. Translating gives CASSLYRGYGYTF.

This sequence joins TRBV11-2 and TRBJ2-1, with 9 bases aligning to TRBD2. This CDR3 region has 15 residues. Unmatched junction bases numbered 6, after V lost 3 bases and J lost 6 bases. CDR1 and CDR2 (germline): SGHAT, FQNNGV. The CDR3 reads CASSLSSGGRNEQFF. As DNA, the CDR3 is TGTGCCAGCAGCTTGAGCAGCGGGGGGCGCAATGAGCAGTTCTTC.

This chain joins TRBV6-1 and TRBJ2-1, with 10 bases fitting TRBD1. Germline CDR1 and CDR2: MNHNS and SASEGT. The CDR3 length is 16 residues. The V and J ends lost 0 bases and 5 bases, in that order; junction bases with no gene match: 4. CDR3 in amino acids: CASSEAVGTGDNEQFF. The CDR3 nucleotides read TGTGCCAGCAGTGAAGCGGTCGGGACAGGGGACAATGAGCAGTTCTTC.

The count of this clone is one. The V and J genes are TRBV6-6 and TRBJ1-5, with no clear D. The length of the CDR3 is 14 residues. Germline CDR1 is MNHNY and CDR2 is SVGAGI (reference sequence). Trimming left V 2 bases short and J 3 bases short, with 8 bases between. In DNA form, the CDR3 reads TGTGCCAGCAGTTACATGCCCCACAATCAGCCCCAGCATTTT. Translating gives CASSYMPHNQPQHF.

The chain is built from TRBV6-5 and TRBJ1-1; D is perhaps TRBD1 (5 bases). Germline CDR1 reads MNHEY; CDR2 reads SVGAGI. Between the trimmed V and J ends, which lost 5 bases and 7 bases, there was a span of 17 bases. There are 14 residues in the CDR3. The CDR3, as DNA: TGTGCCAGCAGTCCCGGGACCACCCGTGGTGAAGCTTTCTTT. Amino acid sequence: CASSPGTTRGEAFF.

V is TRBV6-5 and J is TRBJ1-3; a possible D gene is TRBD1 (5 bases). The V gene lost 2 bases and the J gene lost 4 bases, with 12 bases spanning the gap. The CDR3 consists of 15 residues. Germline lookup yields CDR1 MNHEY and CDR2 SVGAGI. CDR3 sequence (DNA): TGTGCCAGCAGTTACACGGTCTCAGGGGGAAACACCATATATTTT. Its protein product is CASSYTVSGGNTIYF.

The genes are TRBV7-6 and TRBJ2-1; D uncertain. The germline V gene encodes CDR1 SGHVS and CDR2 FNYEAQ. V shed 0 bases and J shed 6 bases, with 6 bases lying between them. CDR3 length: 13 residues. The CDR3 sequence is CASSLAGSNEQFF. The DNA for the CDR3 is TGTGCCAGCAGCTTAGCAGGGTCCAATGAGCAGTTCTTC.

The chain's CDR3 is CASSFWGRDGYTF. For the CDR3, the DNA is TGTGCCAGCAGCTTCTGGGGGCGCGATGGCTACACCTTC. The rearrangement uses TRBV5-4 and TRBJ1-2; perhaps TRBD1 as D (6 bases). Germline V gene data show CDR1 as SGHNT and CDR2 as YYREEE (reference sequence). The CDR3 covers 13 residues. V was clipped by 2 bases and J by 6 bases, with 11 bases between them.

The chain links TRBV7-8 to TRBJ2-3; 7 bases fit TRBD2. Germline loops: CDR1 SGHVS, CDR2 FQNEAQ. The CDR3 has 13 residues. J lost 5 bases, V lost 8 bases, and 7 bases had no gene match. The CDR3 nucleotides are TGTGCCAGCTTGGGAGCGGGGCTAGATACGCAGTATTTT. Translating it yields CASLGAGLDTQYF.

This rearrangement joins TRBV18 to TRBJ1-3; D gene unclear. This CDR3 comprises 15 residues. Germline assignment: CDR1 KGHSH and CDR2 LQKENI. The ends were cut back, 3 bases at V and 0 bases at J, with 9 bases in the middle. The CDR3 reads CASSPGLASGNTIYF. In DNA, the CDR3 is TGTGCCAGCTCACCGGGTCTTGCCTCTGGAAACACCATATATTTT. The entire variable domain, with the rest obtained from reference TRBV18 and TRBJ1-3, is as follows: NAGVMQNPRHLVRRRGQEARLRCSPMKGHSHVYWYRQLPEEGLKFMVYLQKENIIDESGMPKERFSAEFPKEGPSILRIQQVVRGDSAAYFCASSPGLASGNTIYFGEGSWLTVV.

The V and J genes are TRBV5-1 and TRBJ2-7; a weak D match, TRBD1 (5 bases). Trimming cost V 0 bases and J 5 bases, with 15 bases left between them. In germline, CDR1 is SGHRS, CDR2 YFSETQ. The CDR3 length is 15 residues. CDR3 DNA: TGCGCCAGCAGCTTGGCCGATCAGGGTGGGGACGAGCAGTACTTC. Protein product: CASSLADQGGDEQYF.

This clone was observed once. The chain joins TRBV2 to TRBJ1-4, with TRBD1 matching 7 bases. This CDR3 has 13 residues. Germline V CDR1 and CDR2: SNHLY, FYNNEI. V lost 7 bases to trimming and J lost 6 bases; unmatched junction nucleotides: 5. The CDR3 sequence: CASNRDSDEKLFF. The CDR3, as DNA: TGTGCCAGCAACCGGGACAGCGATGAAAAACTGTTTTTT.

This clone was recorded once. The junction and the germline gene differ at one end; a read error may be behind it. V usage is TRBV4-1 and J usage is TRBJ2-1; TRBD1 or TRBD2 may be the D gene (6 bases each). CDR1 and CDR2 from the germline V gene are MGHRA and YSYEKL. This CDR3 region has 17 residues. The CDR3 DNA is TGCGCCAGCCGCCATTCAGGGCGGGACAAGTCGGCCGATGAGCAGTTCTTC. Amino acid sequence: CASRHSGRDKSADEQFF.

V usage is TRBV27 and J usage is TRBJ1-6; D remains ambiguous. Looked up from germline, CDR1 is MNHEY and CDR2 is SMNVEV (reference sequence). This CDR3 is built from 15 residues. The V and J ends lost 0 bases and 14 bases respectively, with 17 bases between them. DNA of the CDR3: TGTGCCAGCAGTTTATCGGCGGGGTCCCTTTTCGCCCTCCACTTT. Protein sequence: CASSLSAGSLFALHF.

The chain recombines TRBV14 with TRBJ2-1, with a possible D match to TRBD1 (6 bases). This CDR3 has 14 residues. V gave up 0 bases and J gave up 12 bases, with 15 bases separating them. CDR1 and CDR2 from the germline V gene are SGHDN and FVKESK. In nucleotides, the CDR3 is TGTGCCAGCAGCCAAGAGAGGACAGACCGGCGGCAGTTCTTC. Amino acid sequence: CASSQERTDRRQFF.

The chain couples TRBV18 to TRBJ2-1; 8 positions agree with TRBD1. CDR3 length: 15 residues. The ends lost 2 bases at V and 10 bases at J; junction bases unmatched: 10. The germline V gene has CDR1 KGHSH and CDR2 LQKENI. DNA for the CDR3: TGTGCCAGCTCACCAAATGGACAGGGTGGTGTGGAGCAGTTCTTC. This codes for CASSPNGQGGVEQFF.

With regard to this clone: At one of its ends the junction is not consistent with the germline gene, which may arise from a read error. The chain joins TRBV5-1 to TRBJ1-1, with D uncertain. Per the germline V gene, CDR1 is SGHRS and CDR2 is YFSETQ. This CDR3 comprises 14 residues. The CDR3 bases are TGCGCCAGCAGCTTGGGAGTAGTGAAAACTGAAGCTTTCTTT. This codes for CASSLGVVKTEAFF. Full variable domain (missing parts from reference TRBV5-1 and TRBJ1-1): KAGVTQTPRYLIKTRGQQVTLSCSPISGHRSVSWYQQTPGQGLQFLFEYFSETQRNKGNFPGRFSGRQFSNSRSEMNVSTLELGDSALYLCASSLGVVKTEAFFGQGTRLTVV.

The gene calls are TRBV4-1 and TRBJ1-3, with D uncertain. Germline V gene data show CDR1 as MGHRA and CDR2 as YSYEKL. The CDR3 has 12 residues. Trimming removed 4 bases at V and 2 bases at J, with 3 bases between. CDR3 loop: CASSLPGNTIYF. Here the CDR3 DNA reads TGCGCCAGCAGCCTCCCTGGAAACACCATATATTTT.

V and J are TRBV15 and TRBJ2-6; D possibly uses TRBD1 or TRBD2 (5 bases each). Trimming left V 3 bases short and J 0 bases short, with 12 bases between. Germline V gives CDR1 LNHNV, CDR2 YYDKDF (reference sequence). This CDR3 is built from 17 residues. CDR3 loop: CATSSPARGSGANVLTF. The DNA of the CDR3 is TGTGCCACCAGCAGCCCAGCGAGGGGCTCTGGGGCCAACGTCCTGACTTTC.

The gene calls are TRBV19 and TRBJ2-3; a weak D match, TRBD1 (6 bases). Germline V gene lookup returns CDR1 LNHDA and CDR2 SQIVND (reference sequence). Trimming removed 8 bases at V and 2 bases at J, with 11 bases between. CDR3 length equals 13 residues. The CDR3 reads CASRRQDTDTQYF. The CDR3 nucleotides read TGTGCCAGTCGAAGACAGGACACAGATACGCAGTATTTT. Supplemented by reference TRBV19 and TRBJ2-3, the full variable domain reads DGGITQSPKYLFRKEGQNVTLSCEQNLNHDAMYWYRQDPGQGLRLIYYSQIVNDFQKGDIAEGYSVSREKKESFPLTVTSAQKNPTAFYLCASRRQDTDTQYFGPGTRLTVL.

The chain has TRBV5-4 and TRBJ1-1; weak D call: TRBD1 (5 bases). The CDR3 runs to 13 residues. Trimming cost V 4 bases and J 8 bases, with 15 bases left between them. Germline V lookup: CDR1 SGHNT, CDR2 YYREEE (reference sequence). CDR3 amino acids: CASSLVTGEEAFF. The CDR3, as DNA: TGTGCCAGCAGCCTGGTTACAGGAGAAGAAGCTTTCTTT.

This chain uses TRBV5-8 with TRBJ1-3; the match to TRBD1 covers 7 bases. The CDR3 is 13 residues long. Trimming took 4 bases from V and 8 from J; bases not matched to a gene: 6. CDR1 SGHTS and CDR2 YDEGEE come from the germline V gene. CDR3 loop: CASSGTDGYTIYF. The CDR3, as DNA: TGTGCCAGCAGCGGGACAGACGGCTACACCATATATTTT.

This chain uses TRBV6-5 with TRBJ1-3, with D unresolved. CDR3 size: 14 residues. V was pared by 2 bases and J by 3 bases, with 8 bases between. Germline CDR1 reads MNHEY; CDR2 reads SVGAGI. CDR3 region: CASSYGPSGNTIYF. In DNA, the CDR3 is TGTGCCAGCAGTTACGGGCCAAGTGGAAACACCATATATTTT.